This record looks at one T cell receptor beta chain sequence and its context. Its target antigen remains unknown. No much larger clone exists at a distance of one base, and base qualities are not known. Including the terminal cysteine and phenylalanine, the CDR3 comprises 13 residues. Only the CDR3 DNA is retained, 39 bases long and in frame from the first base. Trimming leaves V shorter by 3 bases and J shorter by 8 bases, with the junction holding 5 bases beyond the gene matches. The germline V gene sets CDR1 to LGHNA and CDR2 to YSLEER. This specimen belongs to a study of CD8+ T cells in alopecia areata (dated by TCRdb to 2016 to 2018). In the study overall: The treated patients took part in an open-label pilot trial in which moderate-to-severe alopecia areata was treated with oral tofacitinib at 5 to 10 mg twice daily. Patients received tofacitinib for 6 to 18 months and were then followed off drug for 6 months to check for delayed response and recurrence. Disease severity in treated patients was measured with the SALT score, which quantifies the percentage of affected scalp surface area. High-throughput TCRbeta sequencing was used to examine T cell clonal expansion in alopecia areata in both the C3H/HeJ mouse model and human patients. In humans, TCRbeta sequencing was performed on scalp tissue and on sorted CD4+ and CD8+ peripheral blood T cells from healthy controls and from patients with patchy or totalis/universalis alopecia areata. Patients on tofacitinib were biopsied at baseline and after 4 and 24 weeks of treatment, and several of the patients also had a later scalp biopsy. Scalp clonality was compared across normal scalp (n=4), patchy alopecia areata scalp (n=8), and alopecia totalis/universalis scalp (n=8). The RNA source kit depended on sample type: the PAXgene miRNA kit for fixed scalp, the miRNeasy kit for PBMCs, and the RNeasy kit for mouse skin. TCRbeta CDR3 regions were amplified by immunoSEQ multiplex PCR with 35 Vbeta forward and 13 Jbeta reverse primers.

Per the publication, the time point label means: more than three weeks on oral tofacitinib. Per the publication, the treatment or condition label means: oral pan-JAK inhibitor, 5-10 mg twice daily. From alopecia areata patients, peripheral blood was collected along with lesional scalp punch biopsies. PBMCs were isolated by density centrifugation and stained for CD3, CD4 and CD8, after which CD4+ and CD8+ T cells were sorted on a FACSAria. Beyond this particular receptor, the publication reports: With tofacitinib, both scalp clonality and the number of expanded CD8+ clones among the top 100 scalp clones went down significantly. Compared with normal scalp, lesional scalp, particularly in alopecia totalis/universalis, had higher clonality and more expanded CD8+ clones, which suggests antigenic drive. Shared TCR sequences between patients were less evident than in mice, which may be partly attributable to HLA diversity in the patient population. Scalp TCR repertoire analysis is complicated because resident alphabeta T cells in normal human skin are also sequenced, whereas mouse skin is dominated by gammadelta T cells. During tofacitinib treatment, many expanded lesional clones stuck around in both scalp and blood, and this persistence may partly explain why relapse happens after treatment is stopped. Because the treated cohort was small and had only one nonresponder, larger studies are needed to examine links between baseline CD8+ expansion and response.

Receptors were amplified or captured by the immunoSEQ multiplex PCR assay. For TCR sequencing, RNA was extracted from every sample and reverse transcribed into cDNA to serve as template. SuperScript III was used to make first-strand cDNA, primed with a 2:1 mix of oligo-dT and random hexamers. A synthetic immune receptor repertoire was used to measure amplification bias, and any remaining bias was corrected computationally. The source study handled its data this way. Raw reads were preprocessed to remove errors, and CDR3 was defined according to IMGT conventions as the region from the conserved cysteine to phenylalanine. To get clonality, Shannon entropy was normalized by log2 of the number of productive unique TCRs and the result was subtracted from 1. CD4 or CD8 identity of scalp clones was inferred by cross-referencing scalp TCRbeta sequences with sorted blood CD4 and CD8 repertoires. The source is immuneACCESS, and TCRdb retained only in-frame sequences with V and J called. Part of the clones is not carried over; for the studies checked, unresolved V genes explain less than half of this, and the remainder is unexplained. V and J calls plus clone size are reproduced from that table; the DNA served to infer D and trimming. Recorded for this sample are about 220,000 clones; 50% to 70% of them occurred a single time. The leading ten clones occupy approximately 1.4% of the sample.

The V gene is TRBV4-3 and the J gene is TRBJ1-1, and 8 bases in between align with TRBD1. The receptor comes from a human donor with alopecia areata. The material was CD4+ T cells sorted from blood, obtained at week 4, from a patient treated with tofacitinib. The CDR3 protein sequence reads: CASSHQGADEAFF. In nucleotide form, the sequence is TGCGCCAGCAGCCATCAGGGGGCTGACGAAGCTTTCTTT.